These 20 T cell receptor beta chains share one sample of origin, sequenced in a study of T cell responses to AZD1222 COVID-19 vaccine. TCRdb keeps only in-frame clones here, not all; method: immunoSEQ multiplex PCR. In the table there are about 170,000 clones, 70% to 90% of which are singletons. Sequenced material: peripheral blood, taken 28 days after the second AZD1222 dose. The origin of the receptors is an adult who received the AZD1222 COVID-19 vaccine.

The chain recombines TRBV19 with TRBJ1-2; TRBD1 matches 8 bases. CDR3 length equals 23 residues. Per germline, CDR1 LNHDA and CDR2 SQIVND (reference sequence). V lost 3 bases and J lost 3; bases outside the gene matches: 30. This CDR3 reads CASSINSRWSFTSTQGGDYGYTF. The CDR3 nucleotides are TGTGCCAGTAGTATCAACTCTCGATGGAGCTTCACCTCAACACAGGGGGGGGACTATGGCTACACCTTC.

The DNA for the CDR3 is TGTGCCAGCAGCTCCCTAACAGGAGAACAAGAGACCCAGTACTTC. Its translation: CASSSLTGEQETQYF. The rearrangement links TRBV11-2 to TRBJ2-5; perhaps TRBD1 as D (5 bases). The germline V gene encodes CDR1 SGHAT and CDR2 FQNNGV. There are 15 residues in the CDR3. The ends were cut back, 4 bases at V and 2 bases at J, with 14 bases in the middle.

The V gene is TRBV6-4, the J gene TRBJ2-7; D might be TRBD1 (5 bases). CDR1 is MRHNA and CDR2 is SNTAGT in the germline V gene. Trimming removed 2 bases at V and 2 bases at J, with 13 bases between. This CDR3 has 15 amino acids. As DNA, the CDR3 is TGTGCCAGCAGTGACGGGGCAGGACCGGCCTACGAGCAGTACTTC. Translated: CASSDGAGPAYEQYF.

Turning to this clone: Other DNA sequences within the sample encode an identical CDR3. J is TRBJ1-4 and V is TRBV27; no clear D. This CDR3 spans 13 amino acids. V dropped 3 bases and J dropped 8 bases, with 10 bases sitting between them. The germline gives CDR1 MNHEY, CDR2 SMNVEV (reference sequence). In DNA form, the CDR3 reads TGTGCCAGCAGTTTCAGTAGACGGGAAAAACTGTTTTTT. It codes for CASSFSRREKLFF.

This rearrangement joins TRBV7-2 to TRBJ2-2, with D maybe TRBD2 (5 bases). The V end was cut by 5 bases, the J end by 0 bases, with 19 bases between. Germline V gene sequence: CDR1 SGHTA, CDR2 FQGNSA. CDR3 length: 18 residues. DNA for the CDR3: TGTGCCAGCAGCCCTAGAACTTGGCGGAGGCCGAACACCGGGGAGCTGTTTTTT. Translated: CASSPRTWRRPNTGELFF.

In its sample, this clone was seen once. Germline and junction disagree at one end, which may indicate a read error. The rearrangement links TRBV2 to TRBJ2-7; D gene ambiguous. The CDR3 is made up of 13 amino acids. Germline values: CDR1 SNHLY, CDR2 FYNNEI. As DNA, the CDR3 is TGTGCCAGCAGCGAAGGGTGGGGATACGAGCAGTACTTC. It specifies CASSEGWGYEQYF.

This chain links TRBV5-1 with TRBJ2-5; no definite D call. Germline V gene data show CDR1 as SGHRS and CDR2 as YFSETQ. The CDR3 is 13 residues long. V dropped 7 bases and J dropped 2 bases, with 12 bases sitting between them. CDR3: CASSRVIQETQYF. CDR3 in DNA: TGCGCCAGCTCCCGAGTGATACAAGAGACCCAGTACTTC.

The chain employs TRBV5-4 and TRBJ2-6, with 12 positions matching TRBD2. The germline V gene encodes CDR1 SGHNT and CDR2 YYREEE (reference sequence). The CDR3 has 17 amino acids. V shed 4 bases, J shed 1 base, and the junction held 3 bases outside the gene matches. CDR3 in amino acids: CASSRTSGESGANVLTF. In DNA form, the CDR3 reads TGTGCCAGCAGCAGGACTAGCGGGGAGTCTGGGGCCAACGTCCTGACTTTC. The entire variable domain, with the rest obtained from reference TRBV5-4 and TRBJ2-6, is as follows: ETGVTQSPTHLIKTRGQQVTLRCSSQSGHNTVSWYQQALGQGPQFIFQYYREEENGRGNFPPRFSGLQFPNYSSELNVNALELDDSALYLCASSRTSGESGANVLTFGAGSRLTVL.

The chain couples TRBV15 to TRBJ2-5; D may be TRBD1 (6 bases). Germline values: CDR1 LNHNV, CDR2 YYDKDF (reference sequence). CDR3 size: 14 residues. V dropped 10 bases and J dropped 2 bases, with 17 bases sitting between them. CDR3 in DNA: TGTGCCATCCCGCAGGGGAGATTACAAGAGACCCAGTACTTC. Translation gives CAIPQGRLQETQYF.

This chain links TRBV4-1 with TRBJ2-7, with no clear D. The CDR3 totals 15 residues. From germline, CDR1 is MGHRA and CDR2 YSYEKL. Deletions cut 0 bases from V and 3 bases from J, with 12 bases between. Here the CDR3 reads CASSQEGPGYYEQYF. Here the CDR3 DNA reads TGCGCCAGCAGCCAAGAAGGGCCGGGTTACTACGAGCAGTACTTC.

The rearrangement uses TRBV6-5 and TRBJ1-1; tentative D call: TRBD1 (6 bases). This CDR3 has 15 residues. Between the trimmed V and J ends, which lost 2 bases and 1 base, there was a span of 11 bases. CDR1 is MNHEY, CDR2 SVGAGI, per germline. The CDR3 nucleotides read TGTGCCAGCAGTTACCGACCGACAGGGAACACTGAAGCTTTCTTT. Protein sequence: CASSYRPTGNTEAFF.

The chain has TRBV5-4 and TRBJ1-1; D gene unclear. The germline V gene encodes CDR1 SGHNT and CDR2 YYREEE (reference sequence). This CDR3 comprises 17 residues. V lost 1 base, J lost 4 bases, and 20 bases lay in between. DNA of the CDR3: TGTGCCAGCAGCTTGTGGGCATTGGGGAGGGTAGGCACTGAAGCTTTCTTT. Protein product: CASSLWALGRVGTEAFF.

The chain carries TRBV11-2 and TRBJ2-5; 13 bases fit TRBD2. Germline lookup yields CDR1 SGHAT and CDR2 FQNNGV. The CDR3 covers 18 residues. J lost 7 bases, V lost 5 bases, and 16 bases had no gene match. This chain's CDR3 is CASSQTPLGTSGARTQYF. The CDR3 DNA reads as TGTGCCAGCAGCCAAACACCGCTTGGGACTAGCGGGGCCAGGACCCAGTACTTC.

CDR3 nucleotides: TGTGCCAGTAGTATGGCGAAAGGGGTGAAGAAAACTGAAGCTTTCTTT. Translating gives CASSMAKGVKKTEAFF. V gene TRBV19 combines with J gene TRBJ1-1; tentatively, D is TRBD1 (5 bases). Trimming removed 3 bases from V and 5 bases from J, with 19 bases in between. CDR3 length: 16 residues. Germline V gene sequence: CDR1 LNHDA, CDR2 SQIVND (reference sequence).

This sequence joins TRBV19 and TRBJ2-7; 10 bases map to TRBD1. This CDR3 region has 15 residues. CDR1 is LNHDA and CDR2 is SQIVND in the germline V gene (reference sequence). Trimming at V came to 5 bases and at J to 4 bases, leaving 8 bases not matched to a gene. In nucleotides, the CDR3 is TGTGCCAGTAGTCCCGGGACAGGGGTCCGATACGAGCAGTACTTC. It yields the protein CASSPGTGVRYEQYF.

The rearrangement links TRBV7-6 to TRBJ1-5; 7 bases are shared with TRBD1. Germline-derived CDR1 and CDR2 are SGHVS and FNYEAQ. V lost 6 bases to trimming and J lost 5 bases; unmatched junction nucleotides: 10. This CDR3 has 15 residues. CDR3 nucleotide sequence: TGTGCCAGCAGATTTGGGGGAGACAGGGATCAGCCCCAGCATTTT. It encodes CASRFGGDRDQPQHF. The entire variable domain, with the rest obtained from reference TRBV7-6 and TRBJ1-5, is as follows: GAGVSQSPRYKVTKRGQDVALRCDPISGHVSLYWYRQALGQGPEFLTYFNYEAQQDKSGLPNDRFSAERPEGSISTLTIQRTEQRDSAMYRCASRFGGDRDQPQHFGDGTRLSIL.

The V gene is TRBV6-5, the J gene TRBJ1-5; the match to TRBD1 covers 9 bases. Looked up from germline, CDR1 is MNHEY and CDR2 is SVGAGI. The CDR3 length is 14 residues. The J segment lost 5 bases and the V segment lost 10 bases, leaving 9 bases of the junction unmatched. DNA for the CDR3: TGTGCCACCAATCGGGACAGGGTGTATCAGCCCCAGCATTTT. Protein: CATNRDRVYQPQHF.

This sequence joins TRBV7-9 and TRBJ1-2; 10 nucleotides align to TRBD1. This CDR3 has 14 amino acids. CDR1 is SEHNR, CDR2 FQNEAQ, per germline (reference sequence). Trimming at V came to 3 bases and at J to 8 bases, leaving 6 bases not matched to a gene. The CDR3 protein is CASSFQTGGKGYTF. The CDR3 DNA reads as TGTGCCAGCAGCTTCCAGACAGGGGGCAAGGGCTACACCTTC.

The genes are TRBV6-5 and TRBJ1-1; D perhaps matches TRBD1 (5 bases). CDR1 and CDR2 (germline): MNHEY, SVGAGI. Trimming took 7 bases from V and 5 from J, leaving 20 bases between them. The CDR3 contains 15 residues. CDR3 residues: CASTNSHGGRTEAFF. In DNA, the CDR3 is TGTGCCAGCACTAACTCCCACGGGGGAAGGACTGAAGCTTTCTTT.

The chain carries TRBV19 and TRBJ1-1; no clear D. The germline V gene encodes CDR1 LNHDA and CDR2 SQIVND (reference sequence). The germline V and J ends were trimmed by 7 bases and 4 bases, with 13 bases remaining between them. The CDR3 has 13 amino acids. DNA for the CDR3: TGTGCCAGTATCCCATGGGGAGGCACTGAAGCTTTCTTT. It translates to CASIPWGGTEAFF.